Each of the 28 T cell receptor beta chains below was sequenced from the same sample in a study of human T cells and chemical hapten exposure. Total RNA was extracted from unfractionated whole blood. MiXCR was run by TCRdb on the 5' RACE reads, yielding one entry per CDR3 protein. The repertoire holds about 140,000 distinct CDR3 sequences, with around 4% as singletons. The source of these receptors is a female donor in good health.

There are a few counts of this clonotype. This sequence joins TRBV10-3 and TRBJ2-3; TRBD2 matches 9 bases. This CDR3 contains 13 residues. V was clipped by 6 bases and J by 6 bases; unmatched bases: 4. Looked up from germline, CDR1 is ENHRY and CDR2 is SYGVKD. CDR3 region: CAISAGGLDTQYF. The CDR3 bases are TGTGCCATCAGCGCGGGGGGGCTCGATACGCAGTATTTT.

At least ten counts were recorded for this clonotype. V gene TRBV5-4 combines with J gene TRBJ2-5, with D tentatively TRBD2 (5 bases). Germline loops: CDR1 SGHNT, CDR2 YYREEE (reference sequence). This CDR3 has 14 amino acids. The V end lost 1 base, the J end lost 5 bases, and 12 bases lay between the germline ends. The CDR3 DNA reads TGTGCCAGCAGCTTGCCAGCTAGCTCCGAGACCCAGTACTTC. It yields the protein CASSLPASSETQYF.

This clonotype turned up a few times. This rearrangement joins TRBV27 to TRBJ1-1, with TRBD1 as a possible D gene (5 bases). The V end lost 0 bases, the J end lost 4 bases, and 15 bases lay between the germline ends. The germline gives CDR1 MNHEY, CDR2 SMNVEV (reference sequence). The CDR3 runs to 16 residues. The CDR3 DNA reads TGTGCCAGCAGTTTATCAGGGGCCTCAACAGGCACTGAAGCTTTCTTT. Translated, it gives CASSLSGASTGTEAFF.

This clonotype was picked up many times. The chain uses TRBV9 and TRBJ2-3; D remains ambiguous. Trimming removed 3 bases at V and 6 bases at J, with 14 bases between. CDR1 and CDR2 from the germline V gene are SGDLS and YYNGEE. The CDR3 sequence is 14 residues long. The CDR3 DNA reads TGTGCCAGCAGCGCACCGCCCTCATGGGATACGCAGTATTTT. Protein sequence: CASSAPPSWDTQYF. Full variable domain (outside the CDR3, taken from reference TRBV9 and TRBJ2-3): DSGVTQTPKHLITATGQRVTLRCSPRSGDLSVYWYQQSLDQGLQFLIQYYNGEERAKGNILERFSAQQFPDLHSELNLSSLELGDSALYFCASSAPPSWDTQYFGPGTRLTVL.

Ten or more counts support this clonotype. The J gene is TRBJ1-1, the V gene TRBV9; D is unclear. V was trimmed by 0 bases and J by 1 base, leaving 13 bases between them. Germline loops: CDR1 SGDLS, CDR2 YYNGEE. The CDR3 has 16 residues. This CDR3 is CASSVGPGPTNTEAFF. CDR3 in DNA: TGTGCCAGCAGCGTAGGCCCTGGTCCCACGAACACTGAAGCTTTCTTT.

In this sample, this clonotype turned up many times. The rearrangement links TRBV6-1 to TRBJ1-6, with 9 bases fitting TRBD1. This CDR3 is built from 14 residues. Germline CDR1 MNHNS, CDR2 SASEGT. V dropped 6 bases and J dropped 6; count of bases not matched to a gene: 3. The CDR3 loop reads CASRWDRANSPLHF. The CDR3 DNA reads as TGTGCCAGCAGGTGGGACAGGGCTAATTCACCCCTCCACTTT.

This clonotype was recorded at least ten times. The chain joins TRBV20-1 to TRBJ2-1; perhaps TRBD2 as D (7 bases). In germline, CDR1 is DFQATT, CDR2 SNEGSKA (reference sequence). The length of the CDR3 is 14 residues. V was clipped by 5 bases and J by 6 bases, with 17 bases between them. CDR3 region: CSAGGATPINEQFF. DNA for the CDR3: TGCAGTGCTGGGGGGGCTACGCCTATCAATGAGCAGTTCTTC.

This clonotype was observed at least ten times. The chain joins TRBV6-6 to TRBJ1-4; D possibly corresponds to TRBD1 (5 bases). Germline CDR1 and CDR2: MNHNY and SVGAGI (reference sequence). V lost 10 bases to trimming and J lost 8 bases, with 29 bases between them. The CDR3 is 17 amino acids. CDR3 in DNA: TGTGCCACCTCACCGCCCGACTGGGTACAGGTTTCCGAAAAACTGTTTTTT. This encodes CATSPPDWVQVSEKLFF.

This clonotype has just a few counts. The CDR3 nucleotides are TGCAGTGCCCAACAGGGGATAGTGGCCACAGATACGCAGTATTTT. Translated, it gives CSAQQGIVATDTQYF. The V call is TRBV20-1, the J call TRBJ2-3; 7 nucleotides align to TRBD1. With V trimmed by 6 bases and J by 2 bases, 11 bases remained unmatched. This CDR3 contains 15 residues. The germline CDR1 and CDR2 sequences are DFQATT and SNEGSKA (reference sequence).

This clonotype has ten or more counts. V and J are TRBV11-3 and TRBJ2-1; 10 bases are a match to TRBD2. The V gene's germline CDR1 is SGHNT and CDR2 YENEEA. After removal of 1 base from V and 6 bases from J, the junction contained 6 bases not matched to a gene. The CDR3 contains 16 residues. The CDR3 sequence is CASSLGAGGRGNEQFF. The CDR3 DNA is TGTGCCAGCAGCTTAGGAGCGGGGGGGCGGGGCAATGAGCAGTTCTTC.

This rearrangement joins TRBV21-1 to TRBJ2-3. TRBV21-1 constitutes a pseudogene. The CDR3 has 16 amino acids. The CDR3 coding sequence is TGTGCCAGCAGCAAAGCGAGGGTCTTTCGCACAGATACGCAGTATTTT. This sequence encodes CASSKARVFRTDTQYF.

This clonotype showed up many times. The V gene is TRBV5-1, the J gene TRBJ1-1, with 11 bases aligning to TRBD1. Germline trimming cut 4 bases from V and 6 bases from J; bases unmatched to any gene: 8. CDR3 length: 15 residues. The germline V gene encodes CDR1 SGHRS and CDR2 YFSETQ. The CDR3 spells CASSVGQGGGAEAFF. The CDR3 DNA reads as TGCGCCAGCAGCGTGGGACAGGGGGGCGGCGCTGAAGCTTTCTTT. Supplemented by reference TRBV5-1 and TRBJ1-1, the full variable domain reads KAGVTQTPRYLIKTRGQQVTLSCSPISGHRSVSWYQQTPGQGLQFLFEYFSETQRNKGNFPGRFSGRQFSNSRSEMNVSTLELGDSALYLCASSVGQGGGAEAFFGQGTRLTVV.

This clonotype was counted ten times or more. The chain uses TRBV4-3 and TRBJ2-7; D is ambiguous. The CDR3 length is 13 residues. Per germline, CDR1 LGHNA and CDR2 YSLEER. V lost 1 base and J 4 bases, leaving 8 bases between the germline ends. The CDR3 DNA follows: TGCGCCAGCAGCCAAGTGGTGGGGTACGAGCAGTACTTC. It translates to CASSQVVGYEQYF.

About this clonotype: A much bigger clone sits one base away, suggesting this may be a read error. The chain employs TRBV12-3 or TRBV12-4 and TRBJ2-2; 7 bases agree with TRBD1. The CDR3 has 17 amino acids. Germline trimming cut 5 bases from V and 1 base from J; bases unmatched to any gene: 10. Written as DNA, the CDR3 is TGTGCCAGCAGTGCCCCCCAAAGGGGGCGGAACACCGGGGAGCTGTTTTTT. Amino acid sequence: CASSAPQRGRNTGELFF.

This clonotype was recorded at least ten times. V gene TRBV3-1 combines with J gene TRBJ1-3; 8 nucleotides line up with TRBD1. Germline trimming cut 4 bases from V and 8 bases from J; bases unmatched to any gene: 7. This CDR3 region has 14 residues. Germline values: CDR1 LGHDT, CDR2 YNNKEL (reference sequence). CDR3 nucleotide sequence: TGTGCCAGCAGCCGAGAGGACAGGGCACACACCATATATTTT. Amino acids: CASSREDRAHTIYF.

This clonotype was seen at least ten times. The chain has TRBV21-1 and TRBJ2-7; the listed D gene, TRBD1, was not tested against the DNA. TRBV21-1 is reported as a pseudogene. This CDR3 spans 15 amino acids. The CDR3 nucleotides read TGTGCCAGCAGAACTGGGACAGGGGGTTTCTACGAGCAGTACTTC. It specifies CASRTGTGGFYEQYF.

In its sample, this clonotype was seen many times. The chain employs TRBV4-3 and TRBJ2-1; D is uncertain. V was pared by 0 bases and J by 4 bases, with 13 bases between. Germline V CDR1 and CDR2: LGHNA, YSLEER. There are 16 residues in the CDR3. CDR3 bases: TGCGCCAGCAGCCAAGATCCCCCGCAGAGTTACAATGAGCAGTTCTTC. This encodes CASSQDPPQSYNEQFF.

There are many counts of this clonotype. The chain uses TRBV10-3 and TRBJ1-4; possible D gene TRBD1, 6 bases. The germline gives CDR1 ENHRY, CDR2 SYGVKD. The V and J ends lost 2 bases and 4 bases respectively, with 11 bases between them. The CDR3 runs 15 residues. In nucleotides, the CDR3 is TGTGCCATCAGTGAGGCGGACAGAGTTAATGAAAAACTGTTTTTT. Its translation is CAISEADRVNEKLFF.

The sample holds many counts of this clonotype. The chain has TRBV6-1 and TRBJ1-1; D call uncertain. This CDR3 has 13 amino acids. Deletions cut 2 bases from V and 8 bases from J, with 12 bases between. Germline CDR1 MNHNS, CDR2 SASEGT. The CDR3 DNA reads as TGTGCCAGCAGTGAATACCAGACCCGAGAAGCTTTCTTT. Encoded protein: CASSEYQTREAFF.

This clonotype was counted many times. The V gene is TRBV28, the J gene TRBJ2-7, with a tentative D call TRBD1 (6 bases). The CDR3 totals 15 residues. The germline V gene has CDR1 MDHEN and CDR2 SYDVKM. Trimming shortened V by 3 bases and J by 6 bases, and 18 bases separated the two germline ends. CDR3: CASSLFQAGVGEQYF. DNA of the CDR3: TGTGCCAGCAGTTTGTTTCAGGCAGGGGTGGGCGAGCAGTACTTC.

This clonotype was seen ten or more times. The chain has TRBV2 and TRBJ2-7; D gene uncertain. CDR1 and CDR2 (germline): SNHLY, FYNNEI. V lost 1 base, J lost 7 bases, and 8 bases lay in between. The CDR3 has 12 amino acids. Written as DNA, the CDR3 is TGTGCCAGCAGTGAAGAATTCTGGGAGCAGTACTTC. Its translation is CASSEEFWEQYF. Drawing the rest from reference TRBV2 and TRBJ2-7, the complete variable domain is EPEVTQTPSHQVTQMGQEVILRCVPISNHLYFYWYRQILGQKVEFLVSFYNNEISEKSEIFDDQFSVERPDGSNFTLKIRSTKLEDSAMYFCASSEEFWEQYFGPGTRLTVT.

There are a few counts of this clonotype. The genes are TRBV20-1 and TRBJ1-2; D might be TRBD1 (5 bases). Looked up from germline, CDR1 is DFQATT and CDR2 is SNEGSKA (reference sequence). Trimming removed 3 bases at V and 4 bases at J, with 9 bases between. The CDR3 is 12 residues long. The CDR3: CSASPTAYGYTF. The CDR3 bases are TGCAGTGCTAGTCCGACAGCCTATGGCTACACCTTC.

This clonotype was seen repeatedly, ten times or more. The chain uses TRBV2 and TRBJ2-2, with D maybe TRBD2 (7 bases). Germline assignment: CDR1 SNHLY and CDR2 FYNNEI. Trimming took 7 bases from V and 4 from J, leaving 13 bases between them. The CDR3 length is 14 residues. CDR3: CASTWGGSTGELFF. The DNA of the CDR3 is TGTGCCAGCACGTGGGGGGGCTCCACCGGGGAGCTGTTTTTT.

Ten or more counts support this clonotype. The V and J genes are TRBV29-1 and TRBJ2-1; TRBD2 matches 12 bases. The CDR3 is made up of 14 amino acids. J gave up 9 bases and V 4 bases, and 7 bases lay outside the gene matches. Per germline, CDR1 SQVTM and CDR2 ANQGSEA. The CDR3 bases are TGCAGCGTTGCGGCTAGCGGGGGGGCGGTTGAGCAGTTCTTC. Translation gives CSVAASGGAVEQFF.

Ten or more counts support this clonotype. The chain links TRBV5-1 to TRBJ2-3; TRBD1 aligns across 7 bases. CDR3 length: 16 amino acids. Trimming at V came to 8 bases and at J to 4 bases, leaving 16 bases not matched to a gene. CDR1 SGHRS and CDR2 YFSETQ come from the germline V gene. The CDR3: CASGTVSGHIADTQYF. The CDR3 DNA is TGCGCCAGTGGGACAGTCTCAGGACACATCGCAGATACGCAGTATTTT.

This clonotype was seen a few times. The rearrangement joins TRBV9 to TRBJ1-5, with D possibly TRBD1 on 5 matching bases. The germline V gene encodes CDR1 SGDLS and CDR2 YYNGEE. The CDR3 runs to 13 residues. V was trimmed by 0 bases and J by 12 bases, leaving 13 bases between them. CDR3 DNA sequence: TGTGCCAGCAGCGTAGACCCGGACAAGCGCCAGCATTTT. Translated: CASSVDPDKRQHF.

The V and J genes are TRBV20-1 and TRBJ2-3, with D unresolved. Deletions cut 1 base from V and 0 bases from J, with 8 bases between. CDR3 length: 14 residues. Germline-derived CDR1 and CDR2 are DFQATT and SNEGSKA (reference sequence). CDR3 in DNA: TGCAGTGCTAGAGTACGTGCTAGCACAGATACGCAGTATTTT. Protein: CSARVRASTDTQYF.

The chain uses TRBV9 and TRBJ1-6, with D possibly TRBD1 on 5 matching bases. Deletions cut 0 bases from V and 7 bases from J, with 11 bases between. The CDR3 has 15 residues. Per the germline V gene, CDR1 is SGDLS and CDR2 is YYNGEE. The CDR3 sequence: CASSVAGTLNSPLHF. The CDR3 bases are TGTGCCAGCAGCGTAGCAGGGACTTTGAATTCACCCCTCCACTTT.